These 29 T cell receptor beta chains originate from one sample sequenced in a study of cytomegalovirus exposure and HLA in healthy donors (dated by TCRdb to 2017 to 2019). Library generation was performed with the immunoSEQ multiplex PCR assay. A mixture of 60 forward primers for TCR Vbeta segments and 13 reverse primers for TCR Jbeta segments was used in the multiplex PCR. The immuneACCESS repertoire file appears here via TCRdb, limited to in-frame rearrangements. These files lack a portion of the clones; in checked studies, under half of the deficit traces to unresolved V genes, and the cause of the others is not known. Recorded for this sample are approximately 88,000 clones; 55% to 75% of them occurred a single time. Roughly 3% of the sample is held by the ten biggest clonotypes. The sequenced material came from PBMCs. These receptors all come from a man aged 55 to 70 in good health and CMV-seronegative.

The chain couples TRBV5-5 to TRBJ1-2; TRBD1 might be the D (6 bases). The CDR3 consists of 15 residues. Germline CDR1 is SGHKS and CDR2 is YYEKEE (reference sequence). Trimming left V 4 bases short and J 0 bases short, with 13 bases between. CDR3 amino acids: CASSPGTPTNYGYTF. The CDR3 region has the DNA TGTGCCAGCAGCCCCGGGACACCCACTAACTATGGCTACACCTTC.

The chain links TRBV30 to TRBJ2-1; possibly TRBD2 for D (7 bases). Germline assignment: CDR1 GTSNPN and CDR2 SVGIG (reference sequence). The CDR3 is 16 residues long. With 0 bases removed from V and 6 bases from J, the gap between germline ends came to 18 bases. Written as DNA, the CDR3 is TGTGCCTGGAGTGTAAGGGGGGGACTTATGATCAATGAGCAGTTCTTC. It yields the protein CAWSVRGGLMINEQFF. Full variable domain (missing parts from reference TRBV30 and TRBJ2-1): SQTIHQWPATLVQPVGSPLSLECTVEGTSNPNLYWYRQAAGRGLQLLFYSVGIGQISSEVPQNLSASRPQDRQFILSSKKLLLSDSGFYLCAWSVRGGLMINEQFFGPGTRLTVL.

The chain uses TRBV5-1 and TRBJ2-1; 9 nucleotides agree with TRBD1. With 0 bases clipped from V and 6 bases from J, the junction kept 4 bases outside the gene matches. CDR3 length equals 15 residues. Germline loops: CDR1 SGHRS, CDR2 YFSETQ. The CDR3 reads CASSLGGQGINEQFF. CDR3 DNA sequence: TGCGCCAGCAGCTTGGGGGGACAGGGCATCAATGAGCAGTTCTTC.

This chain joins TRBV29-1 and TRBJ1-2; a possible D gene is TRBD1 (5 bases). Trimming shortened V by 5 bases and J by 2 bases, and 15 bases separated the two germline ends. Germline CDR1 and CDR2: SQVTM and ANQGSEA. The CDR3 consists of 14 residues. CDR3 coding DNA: TGCAGCGTTCAACCAGTCGGGGGGAACTATGGCTACACCTTC. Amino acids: CSVQPVGGNYGYTF.

The CDR3 spells CASSLGWDIQETQYF. CDR3 coding DNA: TGTGCCAGCAGCTTAGGATGGGACATCCAAGAGACCCAGTACTTC. The gene calls are TRBV11-1 and TRBJ2-5; a weak D match, TRBD1 (6 bases). Germline V lookup: CDR1 SGHAT, CDR2 FQDESV (reference sequence). The CDR3 length is 15 residues. The V end was cut by 1 base, the J end by 1 base, with 10 bases between. Looking up the rest from reference TRBV11-1 and TRBJ2-5 gives the full variable domain: EAEVAQSPRYKITEKSQAVAFWCDPISGHATLYWYRQILGQGPELLVQFQDESVVDDSQLPKDRFSAERLKGVDSTLKIQPAELGDSAMYLCASSLGWDIQETQYFGPGTRLLVL.

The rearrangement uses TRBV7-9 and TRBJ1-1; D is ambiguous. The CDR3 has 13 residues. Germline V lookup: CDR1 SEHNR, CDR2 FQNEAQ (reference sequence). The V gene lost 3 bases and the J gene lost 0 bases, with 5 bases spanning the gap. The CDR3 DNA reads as TGTGCCAGCAGCTTCGACATGAACACTGAAGCTTTCTTT. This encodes CASSFDMNTEAFF.

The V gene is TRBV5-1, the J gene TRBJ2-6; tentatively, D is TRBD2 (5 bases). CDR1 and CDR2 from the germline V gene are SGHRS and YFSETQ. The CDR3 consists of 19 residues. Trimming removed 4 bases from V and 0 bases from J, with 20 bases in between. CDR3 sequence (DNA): TGCGCCAGCAGCCCCCGGGCTATAAAACGGGACTCTGGGGCCAACGTCCTGACTTTC. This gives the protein CASSPRAIKRDSGANVLTF. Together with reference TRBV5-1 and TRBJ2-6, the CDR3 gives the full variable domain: KAGVTQTPRYLIKTRGQQVTLSCSPISGHRSVSWYQQTPGQGLQFLFEYFSETQRNKGNFPGRFSGRQFSNSRSEMNVSTLELGDSALYLCASSPRAIKRDSGANVLTFGAGSRLTVL.

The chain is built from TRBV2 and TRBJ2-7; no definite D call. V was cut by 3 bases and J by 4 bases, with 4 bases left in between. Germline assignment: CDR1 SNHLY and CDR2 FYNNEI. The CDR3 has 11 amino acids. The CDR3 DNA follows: TGTGCCAGCAGTGATTCATACGAGCAGTACTTC. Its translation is CASSDSYEQYF.

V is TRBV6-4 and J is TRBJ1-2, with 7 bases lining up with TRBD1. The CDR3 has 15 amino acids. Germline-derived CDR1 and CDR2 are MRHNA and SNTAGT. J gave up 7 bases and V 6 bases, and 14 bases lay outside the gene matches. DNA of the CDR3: TGTGCCAGCAGATCTAACACGGACAGGTTGGGTGGCTACACCTTC. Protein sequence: CASRSNTDRLGGYTF.

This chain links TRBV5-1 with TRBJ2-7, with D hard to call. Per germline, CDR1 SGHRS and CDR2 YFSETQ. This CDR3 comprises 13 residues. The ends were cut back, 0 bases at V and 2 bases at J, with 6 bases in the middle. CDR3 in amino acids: CASSLGAAYEQYF. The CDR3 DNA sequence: TGCGCCAGCAGCTTGGGGGCCGCCTACGAGCAGTACTTC.

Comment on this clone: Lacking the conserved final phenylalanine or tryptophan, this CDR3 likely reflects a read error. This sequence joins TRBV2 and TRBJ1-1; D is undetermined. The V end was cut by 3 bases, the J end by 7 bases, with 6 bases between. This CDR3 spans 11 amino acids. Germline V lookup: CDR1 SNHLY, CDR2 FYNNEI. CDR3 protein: CASSEGSEAFL. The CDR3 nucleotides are TGTGCCAGCAGTGAGGGGAGTGAAGCTTTCCTT.

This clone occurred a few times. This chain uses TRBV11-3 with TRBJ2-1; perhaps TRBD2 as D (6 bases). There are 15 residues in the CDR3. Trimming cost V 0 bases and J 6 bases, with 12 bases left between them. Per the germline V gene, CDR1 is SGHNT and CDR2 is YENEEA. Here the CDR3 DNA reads TGTGCCAGCAGCTTAGATGGGGGGTCTCGCAATGAGCAGTTCTTC. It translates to CASSLDGGSRNEQFF.

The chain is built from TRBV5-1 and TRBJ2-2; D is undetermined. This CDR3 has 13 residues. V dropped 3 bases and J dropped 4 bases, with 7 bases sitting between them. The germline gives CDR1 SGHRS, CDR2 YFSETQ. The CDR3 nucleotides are TGCGCCAGCAGCTCGGTCCCCACCGGGGAGCTGTTTTTT. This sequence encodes CASSSVPTGELFF.

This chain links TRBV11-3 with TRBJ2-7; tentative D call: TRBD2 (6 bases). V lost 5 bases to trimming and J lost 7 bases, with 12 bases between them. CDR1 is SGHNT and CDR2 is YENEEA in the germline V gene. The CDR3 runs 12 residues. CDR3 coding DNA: TGTGCCAGCAGCCTTCCCCGGGGGGAGCAGTACTTC. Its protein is CASSLPRGEQYF.

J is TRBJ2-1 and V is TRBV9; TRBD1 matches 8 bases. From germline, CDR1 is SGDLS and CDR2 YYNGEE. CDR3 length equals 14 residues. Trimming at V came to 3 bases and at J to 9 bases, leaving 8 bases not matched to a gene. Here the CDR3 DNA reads TGTGCCAGCAGCGCGACAGGGGAGGTCAGTGAGCAGTTCTTC. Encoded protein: CASSATGEVSEQFF. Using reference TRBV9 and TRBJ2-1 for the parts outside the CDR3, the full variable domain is DSGVTQTPKHLITATGQRVTLRCSPRSGDLSVYWYQQSLDQGLQFLIQYYNGEERAKGNILERFSAQQFPDLHSELNLSSLELGDSALYFCASSATGEVSEQFFGPGTRLTVL.

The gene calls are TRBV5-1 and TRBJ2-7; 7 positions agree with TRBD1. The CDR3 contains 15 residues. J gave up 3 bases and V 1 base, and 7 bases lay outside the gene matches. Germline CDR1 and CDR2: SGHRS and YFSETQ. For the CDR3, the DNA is TGCGCCAGCAGCTTGAGAGGGGCAGGGGGCTACGAGCAGTACTTC. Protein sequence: CASSLRGAGGYEQYF.

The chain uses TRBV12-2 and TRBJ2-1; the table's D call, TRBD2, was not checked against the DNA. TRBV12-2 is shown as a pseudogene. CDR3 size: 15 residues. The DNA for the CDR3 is TGTGCAAGTCGCTTAGGGAGGGCCCGGGAGAATGAGCAGTTCTTC. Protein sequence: CASRLGRARENEQFF.

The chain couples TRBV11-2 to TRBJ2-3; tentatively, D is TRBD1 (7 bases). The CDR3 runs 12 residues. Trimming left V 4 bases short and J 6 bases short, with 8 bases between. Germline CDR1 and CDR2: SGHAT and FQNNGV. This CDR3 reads CASSSGGDTQYF. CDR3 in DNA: TGTGCCAGCAGCTCAGGGGGGGATACGCAGTATTTT. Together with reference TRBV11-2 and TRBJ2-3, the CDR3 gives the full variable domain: EAGVAQSPRYKIIEKRQSVAFWCNPISGHATLYWYQQILGQGPKLLIQFQNNGVVDDSQLPKDRFSAERLKGVDSTLKIQPAKLEDSAVYLCASSSGGDTQYFGPGTRLTVL.

CDR3 nucleotides: TGCGCCAGCAGCTTGTCTCCTAGCTCCGCCGGGGAGCTGTTTTTT. This sequence encodes CASSLSPSSAGELFF. The J gene is TRBJ2-2, the V gene TRBV5-1; possibly TRBD2 for D (5 bases). Trimming cost V 1 base and J 6 bases, with 13 bases left between them. Germline values: CDR1 SGHRS, CDR2 YFSETQ. The CDR3 contains 15 residues.

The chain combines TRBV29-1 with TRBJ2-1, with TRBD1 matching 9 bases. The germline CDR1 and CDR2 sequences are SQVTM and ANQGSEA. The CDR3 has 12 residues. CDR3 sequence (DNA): TGCTGCTCGGGACAGGGAACAGATGAGCAGTTCTTC. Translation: CCSGQGTDEQFF.

The CDR3 sequence: CSAGESYEQYF. The DNA for the CDR3 is TGCAGTGCCGGAGAGAGCTACGAGCAGTACTTC. This chain joins TRBV20-1 and TRBJ2-7; D is undetermined. The CDR3 has 11 residues. Trimming stripped 6 bases from V and 3 bases from J, with 9 bases between. Germline loops: CDR1 DFQATT, CDR2 SNEGSKA (reference sequence).

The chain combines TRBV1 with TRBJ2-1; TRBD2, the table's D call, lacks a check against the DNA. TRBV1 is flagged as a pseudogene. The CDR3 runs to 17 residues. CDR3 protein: CTSSQAGTYGLYNEQFF. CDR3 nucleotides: TGCACCAGCAGCCAAGCTGGGACTTATGGCCTCTACAATGAGCAGTTCTTC.

CDR3 region: CASSLGMTEQGAFF. The CDR3 nucleotides read TGCGCCAGCAGCTTGGGAATGACAGAACAGGGGGCTTTCTTT. V usage is TRBV5-1 and J usage is TRBJ1-1, with 7 bases aligning to TRBD1. Germline lookup yields CDR1 SGHRS and CDR2 YFSETQ. The V segment lost 0 bases and the J segment 11 bases; nucleotides outside the gene matches: 10. The CDR3 length is 14 residues.

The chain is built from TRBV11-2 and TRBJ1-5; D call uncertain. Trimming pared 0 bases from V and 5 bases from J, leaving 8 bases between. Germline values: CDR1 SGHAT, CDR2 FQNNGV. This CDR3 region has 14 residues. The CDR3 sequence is CASSLDWADQPQHF. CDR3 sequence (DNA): TGTGCCAGCAGCTTAGATTGGGCCGATCAGCCCCAGCATTTT.

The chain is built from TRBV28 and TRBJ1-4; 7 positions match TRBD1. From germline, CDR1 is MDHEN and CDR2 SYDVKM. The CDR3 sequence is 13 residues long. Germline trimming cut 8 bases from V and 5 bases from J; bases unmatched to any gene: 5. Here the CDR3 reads CASEGARNEKLFF. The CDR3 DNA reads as TGTGCCAGCGAGGGGGCTAGGAATGAAAAACTGTTTTTT.

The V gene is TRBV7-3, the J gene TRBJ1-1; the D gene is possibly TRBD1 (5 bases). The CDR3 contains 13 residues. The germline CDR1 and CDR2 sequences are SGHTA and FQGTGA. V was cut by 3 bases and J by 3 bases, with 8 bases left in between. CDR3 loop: CASSFIQDTEAFF. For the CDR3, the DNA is TGTGCCAGCAGCTTTATACAGGACACTGAAGCTTTCTTT.

The CDR3 reads CASSLGTSGVLGEQYF. The DNA of the CDR3 is TGTGCCAGCAGCTTAGGGACTAGCGGGGTCCTTGGCGAGCAGTACTTC. V usage is TRBV7-6 and J usage is TRBJ2-7; 12 bases are a match to TRBD2. V shed 1 base and J 6 bases; nucleotides not matched to a gene: 7. Germline V gene sequence: CDR1 SGHVS, CDR2 FNYEAQ. The CDR3 has 16 residues.

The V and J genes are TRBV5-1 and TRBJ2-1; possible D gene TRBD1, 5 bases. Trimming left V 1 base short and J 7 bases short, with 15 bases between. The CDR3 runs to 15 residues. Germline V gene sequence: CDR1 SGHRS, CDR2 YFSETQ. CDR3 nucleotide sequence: TGCGCCAGCAGCTTGATTCCCCAGGGTGGGAATGAGCAGTTCTTC. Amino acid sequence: CASSLIPQGGNEQFF.

Here the CDR3 reads CASSLYNEQFF. The CDR3 DNA reads as TGTGCCAGCAGTCTTTACAATGAGCAGTTCTTC. The chain employs TRBV6-1 and TRBJ2-1; D is ambiguous. The CDR3 has 11 amino acids. V lost 5 bases and J 4 bases, leaving 3 bases between the germline ends. CDR1 is MNHNS, CDR2 SASEGT, per germline.